Shown below are 29 T cell receptor beta chains from a single sample sequenced in a study of blood T cell repertoires in COVID-19. TCRdb's table, derived via immunoSEQ multiplex PCR, lists solely in-frame clones and lacks some. The sample has fewer than 450,000 clones, roughly 90% seen once. Sequenced material: PBMCs or T cells enriched from blood (not recorded which). These receptors all stem from a woman younger than 45 who had recovered from COVID-19.

The chain uses TRBV30 and TRBJ1-5, with D possibly TRBD1 on 5 matching bases. Germline V CDR1 and CDR2: GTSNPN, SVGIG (reference sequence). V gave up 3 bases and J gave up 4 bases, with 10 bases separating them. The CDR3 length is 13 residues. CDR3 region: CAWSPDSNQPQHF. The CDR3 DNA follows: TGTGCCTGGAGCCCCGACAGTAATCAGCCCCAGCATTTT.

This clone was detected once. The rearrangement uses TRBV9 and TRBJ1-5; D gene unclear. V lost 0 bases and J lost 5, with 15 bases in between. CDR1 is SGDLS and CDR2 is YYNGEE in the germline V gene. The CDR3 sequence is 16 residues long. The CDR3 protein is CASSVGAEYPHQPQHF. CDR3 nucleotide sequence: TGTGCCAGCAGCGTAGGAGCCGAATATCCACATCAGCCCCAGCATTTT.

The CDR3 loop reads CAWTLKGPGWEQYF. DNA of the CDR3: TGTGCCTGGACCCTAAAGGGCCCGGGGTGGGAGCAGTACTTC. The chain combines TRBV30 with TRBJ2-7, with D possibly matching TRBD2 (5 bases). Per the germline V gene, CDR1 is GTSNPN and CDR2 is SVGIG (reference sequence). The V end was cut by 4 bases, the J end by 7 bases, with 20 bases between. CDR3 length: 14 amino acids.

The chain uses TRBV7-2 and TRBJ2-1; possibly TRBD2 for D (6 bases). V lost 4 bases and J lost 8, with 21 bases in between. Germline V CDR1 and CDR2: SGHTA, FQGNSA. The CDR3 consists of 16 residues. The chain's CDR3 is CASSYLAGPIKYEQFF. In DNA form, the CDR3 reads TGTGCCAGCAGCTACCTCGCGGGACCAATCAAGTATGAGCAGTTCTTC.

The table lists this clone with a few counts. The V call is TRBV4-2, the J call TRBJ1-2; D unclear. V dropped 3 bases and J dropped 2 bases, with 16 bases sitting between them. Germline CDR1 reads LGHNA; CDR2 reads YNFKEQ. The CDR3 consists of 16 residues. The CDR3 protein is CASSQGGEGVNYGYTF. CDR3 coding DNA: TGTGCCAGCAGCCAGGGCGGAGAGGGAGTGAACTATGGCTACACCTTC.

The chain has TRBV7-9 and TRBJ1-6; perhaps TRBD1 as D (6 bases). CDR1 and CDR2 (germline): SEHNR, FQNEAQ (reference sequence). Trimming pared 1 base from V and 7 bases from J, leaving 14 bases between. This CDR3 spans 16 amino acids. The CDR3 is CASSLGGGALNSPLHF. The CDR3 nucleotides read TGTGCCAGCAGCTTAGGAGGGGGTGCCCTGAATTCACCCCTCCACTTT.

In the case of this clone: Relative to the germline gene, one junction end is altered; a read error may explain this. This chain connects TRBV11-2 to TRBJ2-7, with TRBD1 identical over 7 bases. The CDR3 spans 12 residues. Germline values: CDR1 SGHAT, CDR2 FQNNGV. The CDR3, as DNA: TGTGCCAGCAGCTTAGGAGTCGGGGACAGAATCTTC. Translation: CASSLGVGDRIF.

This chain connects TRBV18 to TRBJ1-2; perhaps TRBD1 as D (6 bases). The CDR3 sequence is 14 residues long. V lost 2 bases, J lost 4 bases, and 11 bases lay in between. The germline V gene has CDR1 KGHSH and CDR2 LQKENI. The DNA for the CDR3 is TGTGCCAGCTCACCAAGGGAAGGGGGCTATGGCTACACCTTC. Residues: CASSPREGGYGYTF.

Only one count was recorded for this clone. J is TRBJ2-5 and V is TRBV7-6; 10 bases line up with TRBD1. The CDR3 extends over 15 amino acids. Germline assignment: CDR1 SGHVS and CDR2 FNYEAQ. With V trimmed by 4 bases and J by 6 bases, 8 bases remained unmatched. The CDR3 is CASSSTGGAGKTQYF. CDR3 in DNA: TGTGCCAGCAGCTCGACAGGGGGCGCCGGAAAGACCCAGTACTTC.

This chain joins TRBV7-2 and TRBJ2-7; D might be TRBD2 (5 bases). The CDR3 sequence is 15 residues long. From germline, CDR1 is SGHTA and CDR2 FQGNSA. The V and J ends lost 2 bases and 0 bases respectively, with 11 bases between them. This chain's CDR3 is CASSLSSGSSYEQYF. The CDR3 region has the DNA TGTGCCAGCAGCTTATCGTCGGGAAGCTCCTACGAGCAGTACTTC.

DNA of the CDR3: TGCGCCAGCAGCTCCGACAGGGGTCGCGGGGAGCTGTTTTTT. Amino acid sequence: CASSSDRGRGELFF. The genes are TRBV5-1 and TRBJ2-2; 8 positions match TRBD1. This CDR3 spans 14 amino acids. Unmatched junction bases numbered 5, after V lost 3 bases and J lost 7 bases. Per germline, CDR1 SGHRS and CDR2 YFSETQ.

The V call is TRBV20-1, the J call TRBJ1-5; the match to TRBD1 covers 7 bases. Per germline, CDR1 DFQATT and CDR2 SNEGSKA (reference sequence). There are 14 residues in the CDR3. J was trimmed by 3 bases and V by 3 bases; bases with no gene match: 5. The CDR3 region is CSASPGQVNQPQHF. The DNA for the CDR3 is TGCAGTGCTAGTCCCGGACAGGTCAATCAGCCCCAGCATTTT.

The chain recombines TRBV7-2 with TRBJ1-2, with a tentative D call TRBD1 (6 bases). The V gene's germline CDR1 is SGHTA and CDR2 FQGNSA. The CDR3 is made up of 15 amino acids. V dropped 4 bases and J dropped 10 bases, with 22 bases sitting between them. The CDR3 coding sequence is TGTGCCAGCAGCTCCACGGGGGGGGCCCACGCGTACTACACCTTC. Its protein product is CASSSTGGAHAYYTF.

The chain carries TRBV30 and TRBJ2-3, with D possibly TRBD1 on 5 matching bases. Germline CDR1 reads GTSNPN; CDR2 reads SVGIG (reference sequence). Trimming left V 3 bases short and J 10 bases short, with 14 bases between. This CDR3 has 12 amino acids. This CDR3 reads CAWSAALGPQYF. As DNA, the CDR3 is TGTGCCTGGAGCGCCGCTTTGGGGCCGCAGTATTTT.

V and J are TRBV7-8 and TRBJ1-4; D unresolved. V lost 5 bases and J 10 bases, leaving 20 bases between the germline ends. Germline CDR1 reads SGHVS; CDR2 reads FQNEAQ. This CDR3 spans 15 amino acids. This CDR3 is CASSIRRLQPGKLFF. The DNA of the CDR3 is TGTGCCAGCAGCATCCGAAGACTCCAACCCGGAAAACTGTTTTTT.

The V and J genes are TRBV7-2 and TRBJ2-1; 11 bases align to TRBD2. V trimming: 5 bases; J trimming: 2 bases; junction bases outside the gene matches: 8. Looked up from germline, CDR1 is SGHTA and CDR2 is FQGNSA. This CDR3 comprises 17 residues. Here the CDR3 DNA reads TGTGCCAGCAGCGGAAGAGGGACTAGCGGACCCTACAATGAGCAGTTCTTC. Residues: CASSGRGTSGPYNEQFF.

CDR3 nucleotide sequence: TGTGCCAGCAGCTTAGTCGGCGGAGCCTACGAGCAGTACTTC. Translated: CASSLVGGAYEQYF. The chain has TRBV7-9 and TRBJ2-7; unclear D gene. Germline values: CDR1 SEHNR, CDR2 FQNEAQ (reference sequence). This CDR3 is 14 amino acids long. The V gene lost 1 base and the J gene lost 2 bases, with 9 bases spanning the gap.

The chain recombines TRBV10-2 with TRBJ1-1; 9 nucleotides align to TRBD1. Trimming cost V 6 bases and J 6 bases; bases outside gene matches: 8. CDR1 WSHSY and CDR2 SAAADI come from the germline V gene. This CDR3 region has 14 residues. The CDR3 sequence: CASRRTGVHPEAFF. In DNA form, the CDR3 reads TGCGCCAGCAGGAGGACAGGGGTTCACCCTGAAGCTTTCTTT.

V gene TRBV28 combines with J gene TRBJ2-4; TRBD1 might be the D (6 bases). Trimming left V 5 bases short and J 6 bases short, with 11 bases between. The CDR3 is 13 amino acids. CDR1 and CDR2 from the germline V gene are MDHEN and SYDVKM. For the CDR3, the DNA is TGTGCCAGCAGTGCTTGGGACACAAACATTCAGTACTTC. Protein sequence: CASSAWDTNIQYF.

This chain links TRBV7-9 with TRBJ1-1; possible D gene TRBD1, 5 bases. CDR1 and CDR2 from the germline V gene are SEHNR and FQNEAQ (reference sequence). The CDR3 extends over 14 amino acids. V was pared by 0 bases and J by 9 bases, with 14 bases between. CDR3 coding DNA: TGTGCCAGCAGCTTAGCGCAGAGCGGGGCTAAAGCTTTCTTT. Amino acids: CASSLAQSGAKAFF.

The chain employs TRBV15 and TRBJ1-2; perhaps TRBD1 as D (5 bases). CDR1 and CDR2 (germline): LNHNV, YYDKDF (reference sequence). The CDR3 covers 15 residues. The ends were cut back, 0 bases at V and 3 bases at J, with 11 bases in the middle. CDR3 amino acids: CATSREVGADYGYTF. CDR3 sequence (DNA): TGTGCCACCAGCAGAGAAGTTGGGGCCGACTATGGCTACACCTTC. Full variable domain (rest looked up from reference TRBV15 and TRBJ1-2): DAMVIQNPRYQVTQFGKPVTLSCSQTLNHNVMYWYQQKSSQAPKLLFHYYDKDFNNEADTPDNFQSRRPNTSFCFLDIRSPGLGDTAMYLCATSREVGADYGYTFGSGTRLTVV.

The chain recombines TRBV7-9 with TRBJ2-3; D is undetermined. Germline CDR1 reads SEHNR; CDR2 reads FQNEAQ (reference sequence). The CDR3 spans 13 residues. Trimming cost V 3 bases and J 5 bases, with 9 bases left between them. CDR3 nucleotides: TGTGCCAGCAGCTTGAATCCGCGAGATACGCAGTATTTT. As protein: CASSLNPRDTQYF. The whole variable domain, filled in from reference TRBV7-9 and TRBJ2-3, reads DTGVSQNPRHKITKRGQNVTFRCDPISEHNRLYWYRQTLGQGPEFLTYFQNEAQLEKSRLLSDRFSAERPKGSFSTLEIQRTEQGDSAMYLCASSLNPRDTQYFGPGTRLTVL.

V is TRBV28 and J is TRBJ1-2; TRBD1 might be the D (6 bases). CDR3 length equals 14 residues. The V gene lost 5 bases and the J gene lost 2 bases, with 12 bases spanning the gap. The V gene's germline CDR1 is MDHEN and CDR2 SYDVKM. CDR3 sequence (DNA): TGTGCCAGCAGTACAGGGCAGAAGAACTATGGCTACACCTTC. Translated: CASSTGQKNYGYTF.

This chain links TRBV30 with TRBJ1-2; the D is unclear. Trimming cost V 0 bases and J 1 base, with 9 bases left between them. There are 14 residues in the CDR3. Per the germline V gene, CDR1 is GTSNPN and CDR2 is SVGIG (reference sequence). The CDR3 is CAWSVRNNNYGYTF. CDR3 sequence (DNA): TGTGCCTGGAGTGTACGTAACAATAACTATGGCTACACCTTC.

The chain combines TRBV6-1 with TRBJ2-1, with TRBD2 matching 8 bases. In germline, CDR1 is MNHNS, CDR2 SASEGT. The CDR3 has 15 residues. V trimming: 2 bases; J trimming: 7 bases; junction bases outside the gene matches: 7. In DNA, the CDR3 is TGTGCCAGCAGTGAATTAGCGGGGACTAGTAATGAGCAGTTCTTC. As protein: CASSELAGTSNEQFF.

This chain uses TRBV27 with TRBJ1-3, with D maybe TRBD1 (6 bases). The V gene's germline CDR1 is MNHEY and CDR2 SMNVEV (reference sequence). Trimming removed 5 bases from V and 1 base from J, with 21 bases in between. The CDR3 spans 18 residues. CDR3 loop: CASSRYPGASSSGNTIYF. The CDR3 DNA follows: TGTGCCAGCAGTCGCTACCCAGGGGCCTCTTCTTCTGGAAACACCATATATTTT.

The chain employs TRBV6-2 or TRBV6-3 and TRBJ1-6, with TRBD1 matching over 8 bases. Trimming took 0 bases from V and 9 from J; bases not matched to a gene: 7. This CDR3 region has 16 residues. Germline V gives CDR1 MNHEY, CDR2 SVGEGT. The CDR3 sequence: CASSYSTGVVGSPLHF. In DNA, the CDR3 is TGTGCCAGCAGTTACTCGACAGGGGTGGTCGGTTCACCCCTCCACTTT.

V usage is TRBV19 and J usage is TRBJ1-6; D might be TRBD1 (6 bases). Germline assignment: CDR1 LNHDA and CDR2 SQIVND (reference sequence). CDR3 length: 15 amino acids. Trimming took 6 bases from V and 7 from J, leaving 16 bases between them. The CDR3 nucleotides are TGTGCCAGTAGCCAAACCGGGACACTAAATTCACCCCTCCACTTT. Translated, it gives CASSQTGTLNSPLHF.

The rearrangement uses TRBV7-9 and TRBJ2-3, with D possibly being TRBD2 (7 bases). The CDR3 is 15 amino acids. Trimming left V 3 bases short and J 2 bases short, with 12 bases between. The V gene's germline CDR1 is SEHNR and CDR2 FQNEAQ (reference sequence). CDR3 in DNA: TGTGCCAGCAGCTTTGCGGGGGCGTTCACAGATACGCAGTATTTT. Protein product: CASSFAGAFTDTQYF.